These T cell receptor beta chains were read from a single sample in a study of blood T cell repertoires in COVID-19. Repertoires were generated with immunoSEQ multiplex PCR, while TCRdb's copy carries only in-frame clones and drops some. The sample lists approximately 140,000 clones, approximately 88% occurring once. Sequences were obtained from peripheral blood. These receptors were taken from a woman of 80 years or more with acute or convalescent COVID-19. CDR3s include the opening cysteine and the closing phenylalanine or tryptophan. Each record gives: J gene, clone size, D gene, V gene, CDR3 protein, CDR3 DNA. The D gene is left open where the match is weak. Clone sizes are given selectively: once, few, many, or a class where the clone is expanded.

j_gene: TRBJ1-1
abundance: .
d_gene: .
v_gene: TRBV5-1
CDR3aa: CASTNPTDTEAFF
CDR3nt: TGCGCCAGCACAAACCCGACTGACACTGAAGCTTTCTTT

j_gene: TRBJ1-5
abundance: .
d_gene: TRBD1
v_gene: TRBV19
CDR3aa: CASSMIRDRGRQPQHF
CDR3nt: TGTGCCAGTAGTATGATCCGGGACAGGGGTCGACAGCCCCAGCATTTT

j_gene: TRBJ2-2
abundance: once
d_gene: .
v_gene: TRBV3-1/TRBV3-2
CDR3aa: CASSQGVFRTGELFF
CDR3nt: TGTGCCAGCAGCCAAGGCGTATTTCGGACCGGGGAGCTGTTTTTT

j_gene: TRBJ2-3
abundance: .
d_gene: .
v_gene: TRBV7-8
CDR3aa: CASSPPPDTQYF
CDR3nt: TGTGCCAGCAGCCCTCCTCCTGATACGCAGTATTTT

j_gene: TRBJ1-5
abundance: .
d_gene: .
v_gene: TRBV23-1
CDR3aa: CASSLDFGSAFYSNQPQHF
CDR3nt: TGCGCCAGCAGTCTTGACTTTGGCAGTGCCTTTTATAGCAATCAGCCCCAGCATTTT

j_gene: TRBJ1-5
abundance: few
d_gene: .
v_gene: TRBV5-5
CDR3aa: CASSLSGRDQPQHF
CDR3nt: TGTGCCAGCAGCTTGTCAGGCAGGGATCAACCCCAGCATTTT

j_gene: TRBJ2-5
abundance: .
d_gene: .
v_gene: TRBV18
CDR3aa: CASSPATQETQYF
CDR3nt: TGTGCCAGCTCACCGGCAACCCAAGAGACCCAGTACTTC

j_gene: TRBJ1-4
abundance: .
d_gene: .
v_gene: TRBV19
CDR3aa: CASSRSLQGTANEKLFF
CDR3nt: TGTGCCAGTAGTAGGTCCTTGCAGGGGACGGCTAATGAAAAACTGTTTTTT

j_gene: TRBJ1-5
abundance: few
d_gene: .
v_gene: TRBV5-8
CDR3aa: CASSTGTDYSNQPQHF
CDR3nt: TGTGCCAGCAGCACGGGGACGGACTATAGCAATCAGCCCCAGCATTTT

j_gene: TRBJ1-3
abundance: once
d_gene: .
v_gene: TRBV30
CDR3aa: CAWEARRQPFSGNTIYF
CDR3nt: TGTGCCTGGGAAGCGCGACGACAGCCTTTCTCAGGAAACACCATATATTTT

j_gene: TRBJ1-1
abundance: once
d_gene: .
v_gene: TRBV6-6
CDR3aa: CASRAGGSNTEAFF
CDR3nt: TGTGCCAGCAGGGCGGGAGGTTCGAACACTGAAGCTTTCTTT

j_gene: TRBJ2-7
abundance: .
d_gene: .
v_gene: TRBV5-1
CDR3aa: CASSFGAEQYF
CDR3nt: TGCGCCAGCAGCTTTGGGGCCGAGCAGTACTTC

j_gene: TRBJ1-5
abundance: .
d_gene: TRBD1
v_gene: TRBV19
CDR3aa: CASRRQGENQPQHF
CDR3nt: TGTGCCAGTAGACGACAGGGAGAGAATCAGCCCCAGCATTTT

j_gene: TRBJ2-7
abundance: few
d_gene: .
v_gene: TRBV7-2
CDR3aa: CASSLDGKSSYEQYF
CDR3nt: TGTGCCAGCAGCTTGGACGGGAAGTCGTCCTACGAGCAGTACTTC

j_gene: TRBJ2-7
abundance: .
d_gene: TRBD2
v_gene: TRBV30
CDR3aa: CAWSVTSGTEQYF
CDR3nt: TGTGCCTGGAGTGTAACTAGCGGGACCGAGCAGTACTTC

j_gene: TRBJ2-5
abundance: .
d_gene: TRBD2
v_gene: TRBV29-1
CDR3aa: CSVRLAGGETQYF
CDR3nt: TGCAGCGTTAGACTAGCGGGGGGGGAGACCCAGTACTTC

j_gene: TRBJ2-1
abundance: .
d_gene: .
v_gene: TRBV7-2
CDR3aa: CASSPRQTSSYNEQFF
CDR3nt: TGTGCCAGCAGCCCCCGACAGACCAGCTCCTACAATGAGCAGTTCTTC

j_gene: TRBJ2-7
abundance: .
d_gene: .
v_gene: TRBV6-2/TRBV6-3
CDR3aa: CASSLGSTYEQYF
CDR3nt: TGTGCCAGCAGTCTCGGGTCTACCTACGAGCAGTACTTC

j_gene: TRBJ2-4
abundance: .
d_gene: .
v_gene: TRBV3-1/TRBV3-2
CDR3aa: CASSQAVSRVAKNIQYF
CDR3nt: TGTGCCAGCAGCCAAGCGGTGAGCCGAGTAGCCAAAAACATTCAGTACTTC

j_gene: TRBJ1-2
abundance: .
d_gene: TRBD1
v_gene: TRBV7-2
CDR3aa: CASSLVPHGTGEHYGYTF
CDR3nt: TGTGCCAGCAGCTTAGTACCGCACGGGACAGGGGAACACTATGGCTACACCTTC

j_gene: TRBJ2-3
abundance: .
d_gene: .
v_gene: TRBV6-5
CDR3aa: CASSRGGSTDTQYF
CDR3nt: TGTGCCAGCAGTAGGGGGGGTAGTACAGATACGCAGTATTTT

j_gene: TRBJ2-1
abundance: .
d_gene: TRBD1
v_gene: TRBV28
CDR3aa: CASSQPGQGTYNEQFF
CDR3nt: TGTGCCAGCAGTCAGCCGGGACAGGGGACATACAATGAGCAGTTCTTC

j_gene: TRBJ2-1
abundance: .
d_gene: .
v_gene: TRBV19
CDR3aa: CASSMPSLGNEQFF
CDR3nt: TGTGCCAGTAGTATGCCTAGCTTAGGCAATGAGCAGTTCTTC

j_gene: TRBJ2-1
abundance: .
d_gene: TRBD2
v_gene: TRBV30
CDR3aa: CAWTRTSGRYNEQFF
CDR3nt: TGTGCCTGGACTCGGACTAGCGGGAGGTACAATGAGCAGTTCTTC

j_gene: TRBJ1-4
abundance: .
d_gene: .
v_gene: TRBV7-2
CDR3aa: CASSPNGVVYEKLFF
CDR3nt: TGTGCCAGCAGCCCCAACGGGGTTGTATATGAAAAACTGTTTTTT

j_gene: TRBJ1-2
abundance: .
d_gene: TRBD1
v_gene: TRBV6-5
CDR3aa: CASRAGQGPHYGYTF
CDR3nt: TGTGCCAGCAGGGCGGGACAGGGACCTCACTATGGCTACACCTTC

j_gene: TRBJ1-5
abundance: .
d_gene: TRBD1
v_gene: TRBV30
CDR3aa: CAWSESGQGNQPQHF
CDR3nt: TGTGCCTGGAGTGAATCCGGACAGGGGAATCAGCCCCAGCATTTT

j_gene: TRBJ1-4
abundance: .
d_gene: .
v_gene: TRBV19
CDR3aa: CASSMMQVGEKLFF
CDR3nt: TGTGCCAGTAGTATGATGCAGGTTGGTGAAAAACTGTTTTTT

j_gene: TRBJ2-7
abundance: .
d_gene: .
v_gene: TRBV5-1
CDR3aa: CASSLAGGGHEQYF
CDR3nt: TGCGCCAGCAGCTTGGCCGGTGGGGGCCACGAGCAGTACTTC

j_gene: TRBJ1-6
abundance: .
d_gene: .
v_gene: TRBV4-1
CDR3aa: CASSQDGGRLGSPLHF
CDR3nt: TGCGCCAGCAGCCAAGATGGCGGGCGCCTCGGTTCACCCCTCCACTTT

j_gene: TRBJ1-6
abundance: once
d_gene: TRBD1
v_gene: TRBV10-3
CDR3aa: CAINGQGNNSPLHF
CDR3nt: TGTGCCATCAACGGACAGGGGAATAATTCACCCCTCCACTTT

j_gene: TRBJ2-2
abundance: few
d_gene: TRBD1
v_gene: TRBV7-9
CDR3aa: CASSLTGSNTGELFF
CDR3nt: TGTGCCAGCAGTCTGACAGGGTCGAACACCGGGGAGCTGTTTTTT

j_gene: TRBJ2-4
abundance: .
d_gene: .
v_gene: TRBV19
CDR3aa: CASSTGLRLAKNIQYF
CDR3nt: TGTGCCAGTAGTACAGGTCTAAGATTGGCCAAAAACATTCAGTACTTC

j_gene: TRBJ2-3
abundance: .
d_gene: .
v_gene: TRBV5-4
CDR3aa: CASSPGLAGGAAGTQYF
CDR3nt: TGTGCCAGCAGCCCGGGCCTCGCTGGGGGGGCAGCCGGTACGCAGTATTTT

j_gene: TRBJ1-2
abundance: .
d_gene: .
v_gene: TRBV5-6
CDR3aa: CASSLRRGSYGYTF
CDR3nt: TGTGCCAGCAGCCTCCGCAGAGGGAGCTATGGCTACACCTTC

j_gene: TRBJ1-6
abundance: .
d_gene: TRBD1
v_gene: TRBV2
CDR3aa: CASSAGGSPYNSPLHF
CDR3nt: TGTGCCAGCAGTGCAGGGGGCAGCCCCTATAATTCACCCCTCCACTTT

j_gene: TRBJ2-7
abundance: .
d_gene: .
v_gene: TRBV29-1
CDR3aa: CSAERDTREQYF
CDR3nt: TGCAGCGCCGAAAGGGACACCCGCGAGCAGTACTTC

j_gene: TRBJ2-1
abundance: .
d_gene: TRBD1
v_gene: TRBV25-1
CDR3aa: CASSPDRDSDYNEQFF
CDR3nt: TGTGCCAGCAGCCCCGACAGGGATTCGGATTACAATGAGCAGTTCTTC

j_gene: TRBJ1-4
abundance: once
d_gene: .
v_gene: TRBV11-2
CDR3aa: CASSLAIRGNEKLFF
CDR3nt: TGTGCCAGCAGCTTAGCGATCCGAGGGAATGAAAAACTGTTTTTT

j_gene: TRBJ1-1
abundance: .
d_gene: .
v_gene: TRBV5-5
CDR3aa: CASSFYGGNTEAFF
CDR3nt: TGTGCCAGCAGCTTCTATGGAGGGAACACTGAAGCTTTCTTT

j_gene: TRBJ1-2
abundance: .
d_gene: TRBD1
v_gene: TRBV12-5
CDR3aa: CASGLGQGGIYGYTF
CDR3nt: TGTGCTAGTGGTTTGGGGCAGGGGGGAATCTATGGCTACACCTTC

j_gene: TRBJ2-5
abundance: .
d_gene: TRBD2
v_gene: TRBV7-6
CDR3aa: CASSLVASGGASGTQYF
CDR3nt: TGTGCCAGCAGCTTAGTTGCTAGCGGGGGGGCGAGTGGGACCCAGTACTTC

j_gene: TRBJ2-4
abundance: .
d_gene: .
v_gene: TRBV6-1
CDR3aa: CASSGGVVVGKNIQYF
CDR3nt: TGTGCCAGCAGTGGCGGGGTGGTTGTGGGCAAAAACATTCAGTACTTC

j_gene: TRBJ1-1
abundance: .
d_gene: .
v_gene: TRBV5-1
CDR3aa: CASSLGVGGTEAFF
CDR3nt: TGCGCCAGCAGCTTGGGGGTCGGCGGAACTGAAGCTTTCTTT

j_gene: TRBJ1-2
abundance: .
d_gene: .
v_gene: TRBV11-2
CDR3aa: CASSLSGGRIYGYTF
CDR3nt: TGTGCCAGCAGCTTGTCGGGAGGGAGGATCTATGGCTACACCTTC

j_gene: TRBJ2-7
abundance: .
d_gene: TRBD2
v_gene: TRBV6-2/TRBV6-3
CDR3aa: CASSYPRASGGPRSTYEQYF
CDR3nt: TGTGCCAGCAGTTACCCCCGGGCTAGCGGGGGGCCCAGATCGACCTACGAGCAGTACTTC

j_gene: TRBJ1-5
abundance: .
d_gene: .
v_gene: TRBV28
CDR3aa: CASTGREQPQHF
CDR3nt: TGTGCCAGCACAGGGAGGGAACAGCCCCAGCATTTT

j_gene: TRBJ2-1
abundance: .
d_gene: TRBD2
v_gene: TRBV18
CDR3aa: CASSPVSGGGSRVYNEQFF
CDR3nt: TGTGCCAGCTCACCGGTTAGCGGGGGGGGATCCCGGGTCTACAATGAGCAGTTCTTC

j_gene: TRBJ1-2
abundance: once
d_gene: .
v_gene: TRBV19
CDR3aa: CASSLGVTLYGYTF
CDR3nt: TGTGCCAGTAGCCTAGGGGTTACTCTTTATGGCTACACCTTC